These 8 T cell receptor beta chains were all obtained from the same sample, sequenced in a study of circulating CD8 cells and anti-PD-1 response in melanoma. TCR libraries were prepared from roughly 15 ng of total RNA with the QIAseq Immune Repertoire TCR panel. TCRdb reprocessed the reads via MiXCR and lists one record per CDR3 protein. This table holds 350 to 450 distinct CDR3 sequences, 11% found once. Live CD3+CD8+TCRalphabeta+ cells were sorted into four subsets by PD-1 and/or TIGIT. Source: CD8+ T cells from PBMCs, taken at baseline or after one month of anti-PD-1 therapy (not recorded which). The receptor set was obtained from a human donor with melanoma.

This clonotype was detected only a few times. This sequence joins TRBV28 and TRBJ2-1, with TRBD1 as a possible D gene (6 bases). Between the trimmed V and J ends, which lost 3 bases and 3 bases, there was a span of 9 bases. Germline assignment: CDR1 MDHEN and CDR2 SYDVKM. The CDR3 has 14 amino acids. The CDR3 region has the DNA TGTGCCAGCAGTTTTGAAGGGGGCTACAATGAGCAGTTCTTC. This gives the protein CASSFEGGYNEQFF. The whole variable domain, filled in from reference TRBV28 and TRBJ2-1, reads DVKVTQSSRYLVKRTGEKVFLECVQDMDHENMFWYRQDPGLGLRLIYFSYDVKMKEKGDIPEGYSVSREKKERFSLILESASTNQTSMYLCASSFEGGYNEQFFGPGTRLTVL.

CDR3 loop: CASSPGANEQFF. The CDR3, as DNA: TGTGCCAGCAGCCCCGGGGCTAATGAGCAGTTCTTC. This chain links TRBV5-6 with TRBJ2-1; D tentatively fits TRBD1 or TRBD2 (5 bases each). V lost 4 bases and J lost 7, with 9 bases in between. The germline V gene encodes CDR1 SGHDT and CDR2 YYEEEE. This CDR3 is 12 amino acids long.

The rearrangement links TRBV7-9 to TRBJ2-1; possibly TRBD2 for D (6 bases). The CDR3 spans 15 residues. The germline gives CDR1 SEHNR, CDR2 FQNEAQ (reference sequence). V lost 2 bases and J 5 bases, leaving 13 bases between the germline ends. CDR3 nucleotides: TGTGCCAGCAGCTTACTAGCGCGAGGGAACAATGAGCAGTTCTTC. This encodes CASSLLARGNNEQFF.

With regard to this clonotype: Given a much more abundant clone one base away, this may be a read error. The chain carries TRBV28 and TRBJ2-7; perhaps TRBD2 as D (5 bases). V gave up 6 bases and J gave up 2 bases, with 11 bases separating them. The CDR3 extends over 13 amino acids. Germline V gene lookup returns CDR1 MDHEN and CDR2 SYDVKM. CDR3 residues: CASSRTTTYEQYF. In DNA, the CDR3 is TGTGCCAGCAGCCGGACGACTACCTACGAGCAGTACTTC. Together with reference TRBV28 and TRBJ2-7, the CDR3 gives the full variable domain: DVKVTQSSRYLVKRTGEKVFLECVQDMDHENMFWYRQDPGLGLRLIYFSYDVKMKEKGDIPEGYSVSREKKERFSLILESASTNQTSMYLCASSRTTTYEQYFGPGTRLTVT.

In its sample, this clonotype ranks as large. The genes are TRBV6-5 and TRBJ2-1; no definite D call. The CDR3 spans 13 residues. Trimming left V 2 bases short and J 4 bases short, with 6 bases between. Germline loops: CDR1 MNHEY, CDR2 SVGAGI. CDR3 coding DNA: TGTGCCAGCAGTTACGCTGGATACAATGAGCAGTTCTTC. Translating gives CASSYAGYNEQFF.

This chain connects TRBV19 to TRBJ2-7; tentative D call: TRBD1 (5 bases). V lost 0 bases, J lost 3 bases, and 15 bases lay in between. The CDR3 sequence is 16 residues long. CDR1 is LNHDA and CDR2 is SQIVND in the germline V gene (reference sequence). The CDR3 is CASSIDTGATSYEQYF. DNA for the CDR3: TGTGCCAGTAGTATAGATACTGGGGCGACGAGCTACGAGCAGTACTTC.

By share of the sample, this clonotype is large. This chain uses TRBV28 with TRBJ2-7, with 7 nucleotides matching TRBD2. The CDR3 has 15 residues. CDR1 MDHEN and CDR2 SYDVKM come from the germline V gene. V trimming: 1 base; J trimming: 4 bases; junction bases outside the gene matches: 7. CDR3: CASSLLGGPLYEQYF. Written as DNA, the CDR3 is TGTGCCAGCAGTTTATTGGGAGGGCCCCTATACGAGCAGTACTTC.

This clonotype rates as medium-sized. The V gene is TRBV6-2 or TRBV6-3, the J gene TRBJ2-3; maybe TRBD2 (6 bases). V was shortened by 5 bases and J by 5 bases, with 14 bases between the two germline ends. The germline gives CDR1 MNHEY, CDR2 SVGEGT. CDR3 size: 14 residues. The CDR3 spells CASSRLGEVDTQYF. Written as DNA, the CDR3 is TGTGCCAGCAGTCGACTAGGGGAAGTAGATACGCAGTATTTT.